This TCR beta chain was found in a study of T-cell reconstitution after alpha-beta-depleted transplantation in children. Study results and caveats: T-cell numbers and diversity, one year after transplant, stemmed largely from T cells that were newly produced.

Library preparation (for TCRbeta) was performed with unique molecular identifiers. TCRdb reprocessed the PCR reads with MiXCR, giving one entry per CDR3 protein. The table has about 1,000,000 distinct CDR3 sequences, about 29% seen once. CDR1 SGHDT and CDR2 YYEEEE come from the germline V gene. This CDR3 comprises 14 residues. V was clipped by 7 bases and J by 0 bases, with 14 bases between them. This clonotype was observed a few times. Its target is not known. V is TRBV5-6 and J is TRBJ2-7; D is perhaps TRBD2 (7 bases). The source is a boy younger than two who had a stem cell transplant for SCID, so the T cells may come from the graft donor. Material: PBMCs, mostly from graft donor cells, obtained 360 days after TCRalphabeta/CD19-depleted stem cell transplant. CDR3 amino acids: CASGGGPSSYEQYF. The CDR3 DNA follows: TGTGCCAGCGGCGGGGGCCCGAGCTCCTACGAGCAGTACTTC.